A single sample gave rise to the 2 T cell receptor beta chains below, sequenced in a study of T cell repertoires in cytomegalovirus infection (dated by TCRdb to between 2019 and 2020). Instrument used: Illumina HiSeq 1500. TCRdb took the public reads, trimmed them with fastp at Q25, ran MiXCR for clone calling and kept in-frame beta chains. Rows merge per CDR3 protein into single entries with the most common DNA and genes. The sample records 150,000 or so distinct CDR3 sequences, roughly 15% of which are singletons. The ten largest clones capture around a sixth of the sample. Sequencing input: CD8+ T cells from PBMCs. The receptors come from a human donor in good health (CMV status not recorded). Some clones in this sample may be carry-over from other donors' samples.

The gene calls are TRBV7-4 and TRBJ1-5; 7 bases line up with TRBD1. J was trimmed by 5 bases and V by 3 bases; bases with no gene match: 7. Looked up from germline, CDR1 is SGHVT and CDR2 is SQSDAQ. The CDR3 has 15 amino acids. The CDR3 DNA reads TGTGCCAGCAGCTTCTCCGGGGACAGAGATCAGCCCCAGCATTTT. It codes for CASSFSGDRDQPQHF.

This clonotype has at least ten counts. V is TRBV10-3 and J is TRBJ2-1, with a possible D match to TRBD2 (6 bases). Trimming left V 2 bases short and J 7 bases short, with 15 bases between. The CDR3 sequence is 15 residues long. The germline V gene encodes CDR1 ENHRY and CDR2 SYGVKD. CDR3 loop: CAISEATGTQNEQFF. The CDR3 coding sequence is TGTGCCATCAGTGAGGCCACCGGGACTCAGAATGAGCAGTTCTTC.